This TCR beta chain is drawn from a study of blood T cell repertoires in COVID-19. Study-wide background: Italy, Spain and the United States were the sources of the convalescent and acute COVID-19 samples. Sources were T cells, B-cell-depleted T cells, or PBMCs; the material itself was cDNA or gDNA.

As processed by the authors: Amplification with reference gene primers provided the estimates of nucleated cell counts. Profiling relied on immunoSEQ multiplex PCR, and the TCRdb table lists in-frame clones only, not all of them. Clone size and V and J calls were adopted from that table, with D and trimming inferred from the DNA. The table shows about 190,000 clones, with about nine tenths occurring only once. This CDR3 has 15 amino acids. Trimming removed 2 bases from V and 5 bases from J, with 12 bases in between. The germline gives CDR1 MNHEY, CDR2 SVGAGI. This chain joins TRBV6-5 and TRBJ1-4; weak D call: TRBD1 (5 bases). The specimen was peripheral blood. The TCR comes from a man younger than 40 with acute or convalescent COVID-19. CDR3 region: CASSYPEGANEKLFF. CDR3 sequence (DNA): TGTGCCAGCAGTTACCCCGAAGGGGCGAATGAAAAACTGTTTTTT.